This TCR beta chain derives from a study of blood T cell repertoires in COVID-19. Measured with immunoSEQ multiplex PCR; TCRdb has only the in-frame clones, and not every one. The sample yields a few hundred thousand clones, approximately 85% seen once. The clonotype comes from a human donor in a cohort sampled during active COVID-19. The sequenced sample consisted of peripheral blood.

CDR3 in amino acids: CAWSSGNTGELFF. In DNA form, the CDR3 reads TGTGCCTGGAGTTCAGGGAACACCGGGGAGCTGTTTTTT. The genes are TRBV30 and TRBJ2-2; no firm D call. The CDR3 is 13 residues long. CDR1 and CDR2 from the germline V gene are GTSNPN and SVGIG (reference sequence). Trimming stripped 2 bases from V and 1 base from J, with 5 bases between. Based on the CDR3 plus reference TRBV30 and TRBJ2-2, the full variable domain is SQTIHQWPATLVQPVGSPLSLECTVEGTSNPNLYWYRQAAGRGLQLLFYSVGIGQISSEVPQNLSASRPQDRQFILSSKKLLLSDSGFYLCAWSSGNTGELFFGEGSRLTVL.